The sample holds a few counts of the clone carrying this T cell receptor (beta chain). This specimen comes from a study of blood T cell repertoires in COVID-19. In the study overall: Italy, Spain and the United States were the sources of the convalescent and acute COVID-19 samples. PBMCs, B-cell-depleted T cells, or T cells provided the cDNA or gDNA that made up the material.

In the original workflow: Using reference gene primer amplification, nucleated cell counts were estimated. The table came from immunoSEQ multiplex PCR; TCRdb's copy has only in-frame clones and leaves some out. V, J and clone size are taken as reported in that table, and D and trimming were inferred from the DNA itself. The sample has 100,000 to 150,000 clones, 65% to 90% seen once. The CDR3 is made up of 13 amino acids. Trimming took 6 bases from V and 3 from J, leaving 11 bases between them. Germline V gene sequence: CDR1 LNHDA, CDR2 SQIVND (reference sequence). Material for sequencing was peripheral blood. This sequence joins TRBV19 and TRBJ1-2; D perhaps matches TRBD1 (5 bases). The clonotype comes from a woman aged 80 or over with acute or convalescent COVID-19. In DNA form, the CDR3 reads TGTGCCAGTAGCCAGGGACTTGACTATGGCTACACCTTC. It specifies CASSQGLDYGYTF.